This T cell receptor beta chain is from a study of post-analysis software for immune sequencing data. On this clonotype: Antigen specificity is unknown.

Trimming pared 2 bases from V and 0 bases from J, leaving 14 bases between. The CDR3 loop spans 16 amino acids. Tagging with unique molecular identifiers was a feature of the TCR beta cDNA libraries. Once 1 to 10 million T cells were used, roughly 490,000 cDNA molecules resulted. TCRdb used MiXCR to reprocess the PCR reads, holding one entry per CDR3 protein. The sample lists 750,000 to 900,000 distinct CDR3 sequences; about 45% were seen once. Study-level findings and limits: There were five or six TRBV segments more frequent in patients than controls, and TRBV5-6, TRBV5-1 and TRBV20-1 were among them. The study found significantly lower normalized Chao1 diversity in multiple sclerosis patients than in controls. Strong same-batch co-clustering of samples appeared with F measure clustering.

This TCR derives from a girl aged 10 to 17 with multiple sclerosis. Source material: blood. This sequence joins TRBV12-3 or TRBV12-4 and TRBJ2-7, with D tentatively TRBD1 (5 bases). The CDR3 loop reads CASSLYAGPSSYEQYF. The CDR3 coding sequence is TGTGCCAGCAGTTTATATGCAGGGCCCAGCTCCTACGAGCAGTACTTC.